This T cell receptor beta chain was recorded in a study of regulatory T cells in long-lasting Graves disease (dated by TCRdb to the early 2020s). About the investigation overall: Patients with newly diagnosed Graves' disease had been on antithyroid drugs for under 3 months. Patients with persistent Graves' disease were compared with patients with newly diagnosed Graves' disease using TCR sequencing and RNA sequencing of peripheral blood. The study took place in China and was registered as a clinical trial. A total of about 33 samples underwent TCR sequencing, from about 13 patients with persistent Graves' disease and some 20 patients with newly diagnosed Graves' disease.

This clonotype was recorded a few times. Its antigen specificity is not known. The input lacks base qualities; no much larger clone sits a single base away. Library preparation used multiplex PCR. The sequencing machine was an Illumina HiSeq 4000. TCR beta libraries were built with iRepertoire HTBI primers and Arm-PCR amplification of CDR3 regions. Before sequencing, the PCR products went through gel purification. As for the original processing: Gene usage analysis of CDR3 amino acid clonotypes relied on the roughly 67 TRBV and 13 to 15 TRBJ segments identified across samples. COPE and FqMerger were used to merge the filtered high-quality paired reads into contigs. BLAST was used to align contigs to IMGT TRBV, TRBD and TRBJ reference genes, and CDR3 was defined according to IMGT. Highly expanded clones were defined as clonotypes with a frequency above 0.1%. Shannon entropy was used to measure repertoire diversity, and the Gini coefficient was used to measure V-J evenness. A clonotype was considered public if more than one individual shared it. TCRdb reran the public reads through fastp at Q25 and MiXCR, keeping productive beta chains. Every entry covers one CDR3 protein and lists the most common genes and DNA from its rows. The V and J calls come from TCRdb's annotation, not from the publication. This sample is represented by more than 350,000 distinct CDR3 sequences; 15% of them were singletons. In total, the top ten clones hold approximately 15% of the sample.

The sample's time point, from its label and the paper: newly diagnosed GD, antithyroid drugs for less than 3 months. RNA was extracted from PBMCs in TRIzol for both TCR sequencing and RNA sequencing. The diagnosis of Graves' disease followed American Thyroid Association guidelines. The patients came from an endocrinology department in Xi'an, China. From each patient, 7.5 to 10 milliliters of peripheral blood was collected into an EDTA anticoagulant tube. Ficoll Paque Plus density gradient separation was used to isolate PBMCs, and no additional T cell sorting was done. An Agilent 2100 Bioanalyzer and agarose gel were used to assess RNA quality, and a NanoDrop 2000 was used to measure RNA concentration. Results the study describes overall, beyond this receptor: Only peripheral blood was studied, because thyroid tissue, the primary lesion, was inaccessible. The authors acknowledged the small sample size as a limitation that may reduce accuracy. TRBV28, TRBJ1-2 and TRBJ2-5 were preferentially used in persistent disease, while TRBV20-1 and TRBJ2-1 were favored in newly diagnosed disease. Persistent patients shared more public clonotypes among themselves (around 2,500) than newly diagnosed patients did (more than 950). Sequencing and analysis were limited to the TCR beta chain. Lower TCR Shannon entropy and fewer highly expanded clones were observed in persistent Graves' disease patients than in newly diagnosed patients, which suggested clonal expansion.

Reading from cysteine to phenylalanine, the CDR3 counts 20 amino acids. Here the CDR3 DNA is all that survives: 60 bases in frame from base 1. The germline V gene provides CDR1 SQVTM and CDR2 ANQGSEA. For this chain, trimming is 6 bases at the V end and 4 bases at the J end, and the number of junction bases without a gene match is 22. These same data were also listed under a study on T cells in Graves' hyperthyroidism and ophthalmopathy. From the second report: Stable Graves' hyperthyroidism was defined as no progression to ophthalmopathy during 18 months of follow-up. The hyperthyroidism patients were between 18 and 65 years old and newly diagnosed, with a disease duration of less than 2 months. Exclusion was applied to patients with uncontrolled infections, other autoimmune diseases, pregnancy or lactation. Diagnoses were established on the basis of clinical symptoms, serum thyroxine and TRAb, thyroid ultrasound, and orbital computed tomography. A first-round RT-PCR of the TCR CDR3 used the HTBI primer set with the Qiagen OneStep RT-PCR kit. Blood samples also contained most of the expanded thyroid clonotypes (frequency above 0.001), which suggests that blood repertoires may reflect thyroid immune responses. In cross-validation, a model built on a 13 V-J signature told ophthalmopathy apart from stable hyperthyroidism with 87.88% sensitivity and about 81% specificity, and in testing the same model reached 80%/75%. In validation, the model predicted progression to ophthalmopathy a median of 6.5 months before onset, with roughly 70% sensitivity and nearly 75% specificity. To identify distinguishing TCR V-J signatures, a discovery cohort of 100 or so patients was used, comprising roughly 45 with Graves' ophthalmopathy and under 60 with stable Graves' hyperthyroidism. Prospective prediction of ophthalmopathy was tested in an independent validation cohort consisting of about 20 hyperthyroidism patients and approximately 16 patients who later progressed to ophthalmopathy. The approximately 98 discovery patients were randomly divided into training and test sets at a 7:3 ratio. The study also compared thyroid tissue and blood T-cell repertoires from roughly six Graves' hyperthyroidism patients. Once sampling was done, hyperthyroidism patients were given methimazole at a starting dose of 30 mg daily, whereas ophthalmopathy patients were given high-dose intravenous methylprednisolone. Libraries were constructed in a second round of multiplex PCR, after which size selection and purification were carried out. Sequencing of the libraries was done on an Illumina HiSeq2000 using paired-end 100 bp reads. SOAPnuke was used to process the raw data, with reads discarded if the reads contained adapters or uncalled bases, had a mean Phred below 15, or lacked an exact constant-primer or identifier match. High-quality paired reads were merged using COPE v1.2.5, and each unique nucleotide sequence was defined as a clonotype. MiTCR v1.1 was used to align clonotypes to the IMGT TRBV, TRBD and TRBJ reference segments. The analysis was restricted to V-J combinations with a frequency above 0.0001, which together covered roughly 99% of the repertoires. The TCS score was defined as F50 (clonal expansion) divided by E x V (chaos), with BLOSUM62-based TCRdist calculated between CDR3 peptides within each V-J. Welch's t-statistics and random forest reduced 450 to 600 V-J features to 13, which were used in a naive Bayes classifier (R e1071). Sample size was not statistically predetermined, and investigators were not blinded to group allocation. TCR Vbeta CDR3 sequencing of fewer than 150 peripheral blood samples (fewer than 45 ophthalmopathy, over 70 hyperthyroidism and approximately 17 progressor patients) is reported in the paper.

The rearranged chain carries TRBV29-1 and TRBJ2-1, and 12 bases in between align with TRBD2. Sample: peripheral blood mononuclear cells (PBMCs), taken at new diagnosis, from a patient treated with antithyroid drugs. The clonotype originates from a woman in her 30s with Graves disease. Donor details come from another sample of the same person, matched by shared clones. The CDR3 has the sequence CSVGGIILAGGPRLYNEQFF. The DNA is TGCAGCGTCGGGGGAATAATTCTAGCGGGAGGGCCCCGTCTTTACAATGAGCAGTTCTTC.